The 26 T cell receptor beta chains below were found in one sample sequenced in a study of T-cell reconstitution after alpha-beta-depleted transplantation in children. A TCRbeta library incorporating unique molecular identifiers was prepared. TCRdb itself ran the PCR reads through MiXCR, one entry per CDR3 protein. The table records roughly 500,000 distinct CDR3 sequences, about 11% of them present only once. Sequenced here: PBMCs, sampled before TCRalphabeta/CD19-depleted stem cell transplant. These receptors came from a child younger than 10 with inherited bone marrow failure, due to receive a stem cell transplant.

This rearrangement joins TRBV11-2 to TRBJ1-2; D is unresolved. CDR3 size: 14 residues. The germline V and J ends were trimmed by 3 bases and 10 bases, with 18 bases remaining between them. In germline, CDR1 is SGHAT, CDR2 FQNNGV. This CDR3 reads CASSFRTDDRDYTF. In DNA form, the CDR3 reads TGTGCCAGCAGCTTTCGGACCGATGACCGAGACTACACCTTC. Based on the CDR3 plus reference TRBV11-2 and TRBJ1-2, the full variable domain is EAGVAQSPRYKIIEKRQSVAFWCNPISGHATLYWYQQILGQGPKLLIQFQNNGVVDDSQLPKDRFSAERLKGVDSTLKIQPAKLEDSAVYLCASSFRTDDRDYTFGSGTRLTVV.

This clonotype occurred many times. The chain joins TRBV28 to TRBJ2-1; 8 bases agree with TRBD2. The CDR3 is 15 residues long. V shed 1 base and J 8 bases; nucleotides not matched to a gene: 7. Per the germline V gene, CDR1 is MDHEN and CDR2 is SYDVKM. In DNA, the CDR3 is TGTGCCAGCAGTTTATCTAGCGGGTCTTTCGATGAGCAGTTCTTC. This codes for CASSLSSGSFDEQFF.

This clonotype was seen at least ten times. The V and J genes are TRBV13 and TRBJ2-7; TRBD2 aligns across 7 bases. The CDR3 has 16 residues. The germline V gene has CDR1 PRHDT and CDR2 FYEKMQ (reference sequence). With V trimmed by 5 bases and J by 0 bases, 10 bases remained unmatched. The CDR3: CASSPGAAGSSYEQYF. As DNA, the CDR3 is TGTGCCAGCAGCCCAGGCGCAGCGGGGAGCTCCTACGAGCAGTACTTC.

The table lists this clonotype with many counts. The chain links TRBV12-3 or TRBV12-4 to TRBJ1-1; D possibly corresponds to TRBD1 (5 bases). The V end was cut by 1 base, the J end by 4 bases, with 10 bases between. The CDR3 consists of 14 residues. This chain's CDR3 is CASSLEGVSTEAFF. In nucleotides, the CDR3 is TGTGCCAGCAGTTTAGAAGGGGTCAGCACTGAAGCTTTCTTT.

This clonotype was picked up many times. The chain employs TRBV7-6 and TRBJ2-1; TRBD1 is a possible D gene (5 bases). Germline V CDR1 and CDR2: SGHVS, FNYEAQ. The CDR3 has 17 amino acids. V lost 5 bases to trimming and J lost 0 bases, with 17 bases between them. CDR3 bases: TGTGCCAGCAGCCCAGGGATCCCTCCAAGCTCCTACAATGAGCAGTTCTTC. Protein: CASSPGIPPSSYNEQFF.

V usage is TRBV5-4 and J usage is TRBJ2-2; 9 nucleotides agree with TRBD2. The germline CDR1 and CDR2 sequences are SGHNT and YYREEE (reference sequence). J gave up 1 base and V 5 bases, and 6 bases lay outside the gene matches. The CDR3 has 16 residues. CDR3: CASSVELAGNTGELFF. CDR3 in DNA: TGTGCCAGCAGTGTGGAACTAGCGGGGAACACCGGGGAGCTGTTTTTT.

This clonotype was detected ten times or more. V gene TRBV27 combines with J gene TRBJ1-2; 7 nucleotides line up with TRBD1. The CDR3 covers 12 residues. The germline V gene encodes CDR1 MNHEY and CDR2 SMNVEV (reference sequence). The ends lost 6 bases at V and 8 bases at J; junction bases unmatched: 6. CDR3 DNA sequence: TGTGCCAGCAGATCACAGGGGCACGGCTACACCTTC. It codes for CASRSQGHGYTF.

This clonotype has ten or more counts. The chain recombines TRBV5-1 with TRBJ2-4; TRBD2 matches 10 bases. J was trimmed by 5 bases and V by 4 bases; bases with no gene match: 6. Per germline, CDR1 SGHRS and CDR2 YFSETQ. This CDR3 contains 15 residues. The CDR3 spells CASSIGLADENIQYF. The CDR3 bases are TGCGCCAGCAGCATCGGACTAGCGGACGAAAACATTCAGTACTTC.

This clonotype was detected many times. The CDR3 coding sequence is TGCAGTGCAACCCAACAGGGGCTTGTCTATGGCTACACCTTC. Translating gives CSATQQGLVYGYTF. The chain uses TRBV20-1 and TRBJ1-2; 7 bases map to TRBD1. CDR3 length: 14 amino acids. CDR1 DFQATT and CDR2 SNEGSKA come from the germline V gene (reference sequence). The V segment lost 6 bases and the J segment 4 bases; nucleotides outside the gene matches: 11.

This clonotype was observed many times. The gene calls are TRBV5-1 and TRBJ1-1, with a tentative D call TRBD1 (5 bases). This CDR3 has 14 amino acids. Germline V CDR1 and CDR2: SGHRS, YFSETQ. The germline V and J ends were trimmed by 0 bases and 4 bases, with 10 bases remaining between them. In nucleotides, the CDR3 is TGCGCCAGCAGCTTGGATCAGGGTCGCACTGAAGCTTTCTTT. As protein: CASSLDQGRTEAFF.

As regards this clonotype: This may arise from a read error, as a much more abundant clone is one base away. The chain combines TRBV20-1 with TRBJ2-7; D gene unclear. The CDR3 runs to 12 residues. Trimming shortened V by 3 bases and J by 4 bases, and 10 bases separated the two germline ends. Germline CDR1 and CDR2: DFQATT and SNEGSKA (reference sequence). The CDR3 loop is CSASPANYEQYF. The CDR3 DNA reads TGCAGTGCTAGTCCAGCGAATTACGAGCAGTACTTC.

Details on this clonotype: Given the absence of the conserved phenylalanine or tryptophan at the CDR3 end, a read error is likely. The gene calls are TRBV5-1 and TRBJ2-1; 7 bases are shared with TRBD1. The V gene's germline CDR1 is SGHRS and CDR2 YFSETQ. The CDR3 consists of 14 residues. The ends lost 4 bases at V and 5 bases at J; junction bases unmatched: 6. CDR3 residues: CASSPGTANNEQFY. DNA of the CDR3: TGCGCCAGCAGCCCCGGGACAGCCAACAATGAGCAGTTCTAC.

This chain joins TRBV5-4 and TRBJ2-5; 8 nucleotides align to TRBD2. V lost 2 bases to trimming and J lost 2 bases; unmatched junction nucleotides: 5. The germline V gene encodes CDR1 SGHNT and CDR2 YYREEE (reference sequence). This CDR3 has 15 amino acids. The DNA for the CDR3 is TGTGCCAGCAGCTTAGGACTAGCTGAGCAAGAGACCCAGTACTTC. It encodes CASSLGLAEQETQYF.

This clonotype was seen once. Given a much more abundant clone one base away, this may be a read error. This sequence joins TRBV27 and TRBJ2-1; D is perhaps TRBD2 (6 bases). Germline lookup yields CDR1 MNHEY and CDR2 SMNVEV (reference sequence). The CDR3 contains 15 residues. For the CDR3, the DNA is TGTGCCAGCGCAACTAGCCCCCCCTTAGACAATGAGCAGTCCTTC. It is translated as CASATSPPLDNEQSF.

This clonotype was recorded many times. The rearrangement joins TRBV20-1 to TRBJ2-1, with TRBD2 identical over 8 bases. V lost 1 base and J lost 7; bases outside the gene matches: 0. The CDR3 extends over 12 amino acids. Germline CDR1 is DFQATT and CDR2 is SNEGSKA (reference sequence). In DNA form, the CDR3 reads TGCAGTGCTAGAGCTAGCGGGAATGAGCAGTTCTTC. It codes for CSARASGNEQFF.

This clonotype has ten or more counts. The genes are TRBV10-2 and TRBJ2-2; 11 bases agree with TRBD2. This CDR3 comprises 15 residues. Losses at the gene ends were 7 bases for V and 4 bases for J; bases not matched to a gene: 5. From germline, CDR1 is WSHSY and CDR2 SAAADI. The CDR3 bases are TGCGCCAGCAATTTAGCGGGAGGGAGCACCGGGGAGCTGTTTTTT. Protein: CASNLAGGSTGELFF.

This clonotype was picked up many times. The rearrangement uses TRBV7-9 and TRBJ2-7, with 7 bases identical to TRBD1. Trimming at V came to 3 bases and at J to 4 bases, leaving 6 bases not matched to a gene. Germline-derived CDR1 and CDR2 are SEHNR and FQNEAQ (reference sequence). The CDR3 contains 14 residues. CDR3 bases: TGTGCCAGCAGCTTCGACAGGGTGAGGTACGAGCAGTACTTC. Translating it yields CASSFDRVRYEQYF.

This clonotype appeared many times. The genes are TRBV24-1 and TRBJ2-1; 7 bases line up with TRBD2. The CDR3 runs to 14 residues. The ends lost 5 bases at V and 0 bases at J; junction bases unmatched: 0. Per germline, CDR1 KGHDR and CDR2 SFDVKD. The CDR3 DNA reads TGTGCCACCAGTGGGACTAGCTCCTACAATGAGCAGTTCTTC. It encodes CATSGTSSYNEQFF.

V is TRBV30 and J is TRBJ2-2; tentative D call: TRBD2 (6 bases). V was trimmed by 2 bases and J by 1 base, leaving 8 bases between them. Germline values: CDR1 GTSNPN, CDR2 SVGIG (reference sequence). CDR3 length equals 14 residues. The CDR3 reads CAWSRRENTGELFF. CDR3 DNA: TGTGCCTGGAGTCGGCGGGAGAACACCGGGGAGCTGTTTTTT.

The chain links TRBV29-1 to TRBJ1-4; D not resolved. This CDR3 is built from 13 residues. V was pared by 4 bases and J by 8 bases, with 14 bases between. Germline CDR1 and CDR2: SQVTM and ANQGSEA. CDR3 DNA: TGCAGCGTTGGATTCCTTTTTAAAGAAAAACTGTTTTTT. The encoded protein is CSVGFLFKEKLFF.

This clonotype turned up a few times. V is TRBV27 and J is TRBJ2-1; 7 nucleotides agree with TRBD2. This CDR3 is 15 amino acids long. Germline values: CDR1 MNHEY, CDR2 SMNVEV (reference sequence). V dropped 6 bases and J dropped 4; count of bases not matched to a gene: 9. This chain's CDR3 is CASSPGGSPYNEQFF. The DNA of the CDR3 is TGTGCCAGCAGCCCGGGAGGTTCCCCGTACAATGAGCAGTTCTTC.

In its sample, this clonotype was seen many times. The J gene is TRBJ2-4, the V gene TRBV5-6; D possibly corresponds to TRBD1 (6 bases). Trimming removed 0 bases from V and 7 bases from J, with 8 bases in between. Germline CDR1 is SGHDT and CDR2 is YYEEEE. This CDR3 has 13 amino acids. This chain's CDR3 is CASSLGQGNIQYF. DNA for the CDR3: TGTGCCAGCAGCTTGGGCCAGGGGAACATTCAGTACTTC. Full variable domain (remainder filled in from reference TRBV5-6 and TRBJ2-4): DAGVTQSPTHLIKTRGQQVTLRCSPKSGHDTVSWYQQALGQGPQFIFQYYEEEERQRGNFPDRFSGHQFPNYSSELNVNALLLGDSALYLCASSLGQGNIQYFGAGTRLSVL.

J is TRBJ2-1 and V is TRBV12-3 or TRBV12-4; D is uncertain. Between the trimmed V and J ends, which lost 1 base and 5 bases, there was a span of 9 bases. The CDR3 length is 14 residues. The CDR3 bases are TGTGCCAGCAGTTTAGGTCAGGCCCACAATGAGCAGTTCTTC. Amino acid sequence: CASSLGQAHNEQFF.

The chain has TRBV12-3 or TRBV12-4 and TRBJ2-7; D is undetermined. The CDR3 is 16 amino acids. Trimming stripped 5 bases from V and 2 bases from J, with 19 bases between. CDR3 coding DNA: TGTGCCAGCAGTACAAAGTCTGGCCTGAGGCCCTACGAGCAGTACTTC. As protein: CASSTKSGLRPYEQYF.

At least ten counts were recorded for this clonotype. This sequence joins TRBV12-3 or TRBV12-4 and TRBJ2-7; D is possibly TRBD1 (5 bases). The V gene lost 2 bases and the J gene lost 3 bases, with 14 bases spanning the gap. This CDR3 spans 15 amino acids. CDR3 sequence (DNA): TGTGCCAGCAGTTTATCGGCAGGGCCTTTCTACGAGCAGTACTTC. Its translation: CASSLSAGPFYEQYF.

The chain couples TRBV4-2 to TRBJ2-5; the D gene is possibly TRBD2 (6 bases). Germline-derived CDR1 and CDR2 are LGHNA and YNFKEQ. The V gene lost 0 bases and the J gene lost 5 bases, with 19 bases spanning the gap. The CDR3 covers 17 residues. CDR3: CASSQESGGTTGETQYF. In DNA, the CDR3 is TGTGCCAGCAGCCAAGAATCGGGCGGGACGACGGGGGAGACCCAGTACTTC.